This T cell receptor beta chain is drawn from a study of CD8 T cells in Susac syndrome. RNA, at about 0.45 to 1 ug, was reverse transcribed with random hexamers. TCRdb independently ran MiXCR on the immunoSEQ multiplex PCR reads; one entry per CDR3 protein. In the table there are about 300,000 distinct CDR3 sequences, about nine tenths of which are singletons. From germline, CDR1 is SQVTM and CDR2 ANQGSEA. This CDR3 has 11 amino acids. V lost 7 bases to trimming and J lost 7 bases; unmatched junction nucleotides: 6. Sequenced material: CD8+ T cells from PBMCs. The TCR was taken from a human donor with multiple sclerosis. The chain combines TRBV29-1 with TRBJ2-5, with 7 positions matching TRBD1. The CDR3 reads CSGRQGSTQYF. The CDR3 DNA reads TGCAGCGGCCGACAGGGATCGACCCAGTACTTC.